This section outlines one T cell receptor (beta chain) sequence together with its context. TCR beta CDR3 sequences were amplified from RNA transcripts. The HTBI primer set served for first-round RT-PCR of the TCR CDR3. Using its own MiXCR run on the multiplex PCR reads, TCRdb lists one record per CDR3 protein. Here the sample spans some 500,000 distinct CDR3 sequences, around 14% being singletons. This sample stems from a study of T cells in Graves' hyperthyroidism and ophthalmopathy. The germline V gene has CDR1 LNHDA and CDR2 SQIVND (reference sequence). Trimming removed 4 bases at V and 6 bases at J, with 7 bases between. The CDR3 runs 12 residues.

V is TRBV19 and J is TRBJ2-1; the D gene is possibly TRBD2 (5 bases). The clonotype originates from a woman younger than 35 with Graves' hyperthyroidism. Source material: blood. The CDR3 reads CASSRGLNEQFF. Here the CDR3 DNA reads TGTGCCAGTAGTAGAGGGCTCAATGAGCAGTTCTTC.